One sample yielded the 5 T cell receptor beta chains listed below, sequenced in a study of blood T cell repertoires in COVID-19. Repertoires were generated with immunoSEQ multiplex PCR, while TCRdb's copy carries only in-frame clones and drops some. The sample lists a few hundred thousand clones; 86% were seen once. Specimen: peripheral blood. The receptors shown here come from a man at least 80 years old with acute or convalescent COVID-19.

The sample holds one count of this clone. The rearrangement uses TRBV2 and TRBJ1-2, with 7 bases identical to TRBD1. Germline CDR1 reads SNHLY; CDR2 reads FYNNEI. Trimming cost V 0 bases and J 4 bases; bases outside gene matches: 2. The CDR3 has 14 residues. CDR3 DNA: TGTGCCAGCAGTGAAGCGAAGGGGGCCTATGGCTACACCTTC. It is translated as CASSEAKGAYGYTF.

The V call is TRBV10-3, the J call TRBJ1-6, with TRBD1 matching 9 bases. Germline lookup yields CDR1 ENHRY and CDR2 SYGVKD. V was clipped by 6 bases and J by 9 bases; unmatched bases: 6. The length of the CDR3 is 14 residues. This CDR3 is CAISEGDRVSPLHF. The DNA for the CDR3 is TGTGCCATCAGCGAGGGGGACAGGGTTTCACCCCTCCACTTT.

This clone was seen just once. The gene calls are TRBV3-1 (or the pseudogene TRBV3-2) and TRBJ1-5, with D perhaps matching TRBD1 (5 bases). The germline V and J ends were trimmed by 1 base and 4 bases, with 11 bases remaining between them. The germline V gene has CDR1 LGHDT and CDR2 YNNKEL (reference sequence). The CDR3 is 15 amino acids. The CDR3 nucleotides read TGTGCCAGCAGCCAAGCTAGGGGCGGAAATCAGCCCCAGCATTTT. This encodes CASSQARGGNQPQHF.

The CDR3 DNA is TGTGCCAGCAGTCCTCCGGCGAGGGAGCAGTACTTC. Encoded protein: CASSPPAREQYF. The chain recombines TRBV28 with TRBJ2-7; unclear D gene. The CDR3 totals 12 residues. V was cut by 5 bases and J by 7 bases, with 12 bases left in between. Germline V CDR1 and CDR2: MDHEN, SYDVKM. Drawing the rest from reference TRBV28 and TRBJ2-7, the complete variable domain is DVKVTQSSRYLVKRTGEKVFLECVQDMDHENMFWYRQDPGLGLRLIYFSYDVKMKEKGDIPEGYSVSREKKERFSLILESASTNQTSMYLCASSPPAREQYFGPGTRLTVT.

The chain carries TRBV10-2 and TRBJ2-2; a weak D match, TRBD1 (5 bases). The V and J ends lost 10 bases and 3 bases respectively, with 15 bases between them. Germline-derived CDR1 and CDR2 are WSHSY and SAAADI. This CDR3 is built from 14 residues. CDR3 amino acids: CATNLQGYTGELFF. The CDR3 DNA sequence: TGCGCCACAAACCTGCAGGGTTACACCGGGGAGCTGTTTTTT.